Listed here is a single T cell receptor beta chain. The assay was immunoSEQ multiplex PCR, and TCRdb's table has in-frame clones only and misses some. The sample yields hundreds of thousands of clones, roughly four fifths seen once. The record originates from a study of blood T cell repertoires in COVID-19. This CDR3 contains 19 residues. Trimming cost V 0 bases and J 2 bases; bases outside gene matches: 8. The germline CDR1 and CDR2 sequences are MGHRA and YSYEKL. The specimen sequenced was PBMCs or T cells enriched from blood (not recorded which). The clonotype comes from a woman in her sixties or seventies who had recovered from COVID-19. The chain has TRBV4-1 and TRBJ2-6; TRBD1 matches 9 bases. The chain's CDR3 is CASSQEPTGGSAGANVLTF. DNA for the CDR3: TGCGCCAGCAGCCAAGAACCCACAGGGGGCTCGGCTGGGGCCAACGTCCTGACTTTC.